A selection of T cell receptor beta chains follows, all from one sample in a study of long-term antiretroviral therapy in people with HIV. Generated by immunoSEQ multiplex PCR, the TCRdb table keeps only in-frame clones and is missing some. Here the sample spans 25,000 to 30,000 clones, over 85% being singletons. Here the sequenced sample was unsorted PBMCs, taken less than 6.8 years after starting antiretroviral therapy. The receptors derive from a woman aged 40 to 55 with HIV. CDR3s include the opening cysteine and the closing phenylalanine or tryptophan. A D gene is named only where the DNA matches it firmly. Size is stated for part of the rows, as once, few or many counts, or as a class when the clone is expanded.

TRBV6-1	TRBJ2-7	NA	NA	TGTGCCAGCAGTCTAATGACAGGTACCTACGAGCAGTACTTC	CASSLMTGTYEQYF
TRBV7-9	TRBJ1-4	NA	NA	TGTGCCAGCAGCCTCCGGGGCCCGGGGGATGAAAAACTGTTTTTT	CASSLRGPGDEKLFF
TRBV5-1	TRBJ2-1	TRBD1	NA	TGCGCCAGCAGCCAAGGACAGGGGACCTACAATGAGCAGTTCTTC	CASSQGQGTYNEQFF
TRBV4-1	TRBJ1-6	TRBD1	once	TGCGCCAGCAGGAGACAGGGGACGAATTCACCCCTCCACTTT	CASRRQGTNSPLHF
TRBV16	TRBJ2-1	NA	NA	TGTGCCAGCAGCCTCCTCGGGAATGAGCAGTTCTTC	CASSLLGNEQFF
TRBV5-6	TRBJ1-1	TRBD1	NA	TGTGCCAGCAGCGCAGGGGGCTCCCCTCTCTGGGACACTGAAGCTTTCTTT	CASSAGGSPLWDTEAFF
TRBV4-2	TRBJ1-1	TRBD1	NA	TGTGCCAGCAGCCAGCGCAAGACAGGGAGCACTGAAGCTTTCTTT	CASSQRKTGSTEAFF
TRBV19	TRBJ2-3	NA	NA	TGTGCCAGTAGTACAGTGGTCGGGGGCCCTAGCACAGATACGCAGTATTTT	CASSTVVGGPSTDTQYF
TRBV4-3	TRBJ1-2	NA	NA	TGCGCCAGCAGCCAAGATTTATATAACTATGGCTACACCTTC	CASSQDLYNYGYTF
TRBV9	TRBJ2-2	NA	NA	TGTGCCAGCAGAGACAGCCCCGGAACCGGGGAGCTGTTTTTT	CASRDSPGTGELFF
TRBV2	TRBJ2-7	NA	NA	TGTGCCAGCAGTGAACGGGACTACGAGCAGTACTTC	CASSERDYEQYF
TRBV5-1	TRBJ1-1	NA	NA	TGCGCCAGCAGCTCGGGAGTGAACACTGAAGCTTTCTTT	CASSSGVNTEAFF
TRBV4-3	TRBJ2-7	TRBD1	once	TGCGCCAGCAGCCAAGCCCGGGACAGTCCCTACGAGCAGTACTTC	CASSQARDSPYEQYF
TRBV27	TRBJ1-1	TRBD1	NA	TGTGCCAGCAGTTCCGAGGACAGGGGGCCTCCGGAAGCTTTCTTT	CASSSEDRGPPEAFF
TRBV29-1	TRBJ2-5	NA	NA	TGCAGCGTCATACCGCGAGGGCCTCAAGAGACCCAGTACTTC	CSVIPRGPQETQYF
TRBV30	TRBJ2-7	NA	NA	TGTGCCTGGAGCGGGTGGAGGGCCCACGAGCAGTACTTC	CAWSGWRAHEQYF
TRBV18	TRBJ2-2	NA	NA	TGTGCCAGTCGAAAAGGGGACACGAACACCGGGGAGCTGTTTTTT	CASRKGDTNTGELFF
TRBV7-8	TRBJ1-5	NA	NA	TGTGCCAGCAGTCCGTCAGGGGCTAGCAATCAGCCCCAGCATTTT	CASSPSGASNQPQHF
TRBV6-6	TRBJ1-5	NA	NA	TGTGCCTCTAAAGACAGCAATCAGCCCCAGCATTTT	CASKDSNQPQHF
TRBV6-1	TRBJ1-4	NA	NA	TGTGCCAGCAGTGATCTGGTTGCGGGCCGGGGCCCTAATGAAAAACTGTTTTTT	CASSDLVAGRGPNEKLFF
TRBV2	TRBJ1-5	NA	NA	TGTGCCAGCAGTGCCATGGGGGGAGCCCTTCTGTTGGGCAATCAGCCCCAGCATTTT	CASSAMGGALLLGNQPQHF
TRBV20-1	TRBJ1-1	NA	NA	TGCAGTGCTAGAGGAGAAACTGAAGCTTTCTTT	CSARGETEAFF
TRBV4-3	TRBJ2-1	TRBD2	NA	TGCGCCAGCAGCCCGGGGACTAGCGGGGGGGCCAGCGACAATGAGCAGTTCTTC	CASSPGTSGGASDNEQFF
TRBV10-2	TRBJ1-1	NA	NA	TGCGCCAGTCGGGACTCCACTGAAGCTTTCTTT	CASRDSTEAFF
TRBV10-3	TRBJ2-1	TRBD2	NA	TGTGCCATCAGTGAGTCGACTAGCGGGCTGGTCAATGAGCAGTTCTTC	CAISESTSGLVNEQFF
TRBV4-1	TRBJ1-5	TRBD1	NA	TGCGCCAGCAGCCAAGGGATCGACAGGGGAGATCAGCCCCAGCATTTT	CASSQGIDRGDQPQHF
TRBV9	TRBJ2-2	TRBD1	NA	TGTGCCAGCAGCGTACACGGAGGGGGACAGGGAACCGGGGAGCTGTTTTTT	CASSVHGGGQGTGELFF
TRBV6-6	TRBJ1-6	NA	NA	TGTGCCAGCAGCCGCGGTCAGACATCCAGTTCACCCCTCCACTTT	CASSRGQTSSSPLHF
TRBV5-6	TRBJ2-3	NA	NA	TGTGCCAGCAGAGCCGGAGGGGGGGGCACAGATACGCAGTATTTT	CASRAGGGGTDTQYF
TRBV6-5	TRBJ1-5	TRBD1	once	TGTGCCAGCAGTTACCTGACAGGGGGTCAGCCCCAGCATTTT	CASSYLTGGQPQHF
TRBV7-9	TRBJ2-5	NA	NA	TGTGCCAGCAGCTTAGAGACAGAAGAGACCCAGTACTTC	CASSLETEETQYF
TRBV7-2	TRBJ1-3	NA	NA	TGTGCCAGCAGCTCAGGGTGGTCTGGAAACACCATATATTTT	CASSSGWSGNTIYF
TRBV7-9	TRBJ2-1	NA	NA	TGTGCCAGCAGCTTCGGCAGGGGATCCTACAATGAGCAGTTCTTC	CASSFGRGSYNEQFF
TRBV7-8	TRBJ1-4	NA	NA	TGTGCCAGCAGCTTACGGGATGAAAAACTGTTTTTT	CASSLRDEKLFF
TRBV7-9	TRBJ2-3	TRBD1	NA	TGTGCCAGCAGCCAGGACGGGACAGGCACAGATACGCAGTATTTT	CASSQDGTGTDTQYF
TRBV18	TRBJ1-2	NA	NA	TGTGCCAGCTCCCGAGCCAAGGGAAACTATGGCTACACCTTC	CASSRAKGNYGYTF
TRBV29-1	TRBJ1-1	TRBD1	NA	TGCAGCGTTGGATACCCCGGGGGACAGAGAATTGAAGCTTTCTTT	CSVGYPGGQRIEAFF
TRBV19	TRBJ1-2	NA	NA	TGTGCCAGTAGCCAAACAGGTGTCTCCGGGGGCTATGGCTACACCTTC	CASSQTGVSGGYGYTF
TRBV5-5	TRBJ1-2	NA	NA	TGTGCCAGCAGCTTCGAAGCGGGATCCTATGGCTACACCTTC	CASSFEAGSYGYTF
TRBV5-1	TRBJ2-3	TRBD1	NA	TGCGCCAGCAGCTTTACGGACAGGGCGGGGAGCACAGATACGCAGTATTTT	CASSFTDRAGSTDTQYF
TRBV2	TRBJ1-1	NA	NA	TGTGCCAGCAGTTTCAGGGTTTATCAGGAAGCTTTCTTT	CASSFRVYQEAFF
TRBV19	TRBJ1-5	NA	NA	TGTGCCAGTAGTATAGCAGGCCATCAGCCCCAGCATTTT	CASSIAGHQPQHF
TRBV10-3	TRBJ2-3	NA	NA	TGTGCCATCAAACTCGAGAGCACAGATACGCAGTATTTT	CAIKLESTDTQYF
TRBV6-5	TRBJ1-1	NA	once	TGTGCCAGCAGTTCCATGGCCTCGGTGGTTTTCTTT	CASSSMASVVFF
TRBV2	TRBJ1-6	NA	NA	TGTGCCAGCAGTGAAGGGAACCCTTGGGGAGGGGGTGGTTCACCCCTCCACTTT	CASSEGNPWGGGGSPLHF
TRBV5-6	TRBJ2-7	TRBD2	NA	TGTGCCAGCAGCTTGGAAACGGGGTGGGAGGGCGAGCAGTACTTC	CASSLETGWEGEQYF
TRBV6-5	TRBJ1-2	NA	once	TGTGCCAGCAGGACACAGCGAGGAGACTATGGCTACACCTTC	CASRTQRGDYGYTF
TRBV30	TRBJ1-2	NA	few	TGTGCCTGGGTCCCGGAAGACAGGTGGTACTATGGCTACACCTTC	CAWVPEDRWYYGYTF
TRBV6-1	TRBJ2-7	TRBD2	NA	TGTGCCAGCAGTTCCGGGACTAGCGGGGGGGTCGAGCAGTACTTC	CASSSGTSGGVEQYF
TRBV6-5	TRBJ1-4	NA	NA	TGTGCCAGCAGTTTCAGGGGAAGAGAAGATGAAAAACTGTTTTTT	CASSFRGREDEKLFF
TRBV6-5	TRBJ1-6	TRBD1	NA	TGTGCCAGCAGCCGACAGGGCAAAAATTCACCCCTCCACTTT	CASSRQGKNSPLHF
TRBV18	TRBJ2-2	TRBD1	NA	TGTGCCAGCTCACCGGGACAGGGGGCAAGAACCGGGGAGCTGTTTTTT	CASSPGQGARTGELFF
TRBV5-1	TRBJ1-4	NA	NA	TGCGCCAGCAGCTTGGATTCAACTAATGAAAAACTGTTTTTT	CASSLDSTNEKLFF
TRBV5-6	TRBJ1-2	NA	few	TGTGCCAGCAGTGGGGACTTCTCTAACTATGGCTACACCTTC	CASSGDFSNYGYTF
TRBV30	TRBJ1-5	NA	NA	TGTGCCTGGAGTGTACGGCAGCATCAGCCCCAGCATTTT	CAWSVRQHQPQHF
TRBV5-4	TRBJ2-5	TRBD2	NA	TGTGCCAGCAGCACTAGCGGGGGGGCCTCCGAGACCCAGTACTTC	CASSTSGGASETQYF
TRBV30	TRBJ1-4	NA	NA	TGTGCCTGGAGTGTGACAACTAATGAAAAACTGTTTTTT	CAWSVTTNEKLFF
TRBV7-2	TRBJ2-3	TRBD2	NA	TGTGCCAGCAGCTTTGACCCGGGGGGAGGAGATACGCAGTATTTT	CASSFDPGGGDTQYF
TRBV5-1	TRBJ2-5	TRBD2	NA	TGCGCCAGCAGAGAGCCTAGCGGGGGGGCAGAGACCCAGTACTTC	CASREPSGGAETQYF
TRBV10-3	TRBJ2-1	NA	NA	TGTGCCATCAGCCAACGGGACGAGCAGTTCTTC	CAISQRDEQFF